The T cell receptor (beta chain) described here comes from a study of cytomegalovirus exposure and HLA in healthy donors. At the level of the study: Clustering assigned around 77% of the 350 to 450 genotyped donors to the Caucasian-associated ancestry cluster.

This clone was seen more than once but under ten times. Its cognate antigen is unknown. The PCR ran on 60 Vbeta and 13 Jbeta primers. Measured with immunoSEQ multiplex PCR; TCRdb has only the in-frame clones, and not every one. The profile shows some 180,000 clones, about 13% of them singletons. Study-wide results and caveats: Reports state that TCR beta sequences accurately predicted most subjects' HLA-A and HLA-B alleles. Researchers had no immune exposure information except CMV serostatus available.

Material for sequencing was PBMCs. The receptor's source is a man between 50 and 59 years old in good health and CMV-seropositive.

The CDR3, as DNA: TGTGCCAGCAGCAGGGACAGGGTGCAAGAGACCCAGTACTTC. Translation: CASSRDRVQETQYF. The rearrangement links TRBV13 to TRBJ2-5; 9 bases align to TRBD1. J was trimmed by 2 bases and V by 5 bases; bases with no gene match: 3. This CDR3 spans 14 amino acids. Germline CDR1 is PRHDT and CDR2 is FYEKMQ (reference sequence). Full variable domain (missing parts from reference TRBV13 and TRBJ2-5): AAGVIQSPRHLIKEKRETATLKCYPIPRHDTVYWYQQGPGQDPQFLISFYEKMQSDKGSIPDRFSAQQFSDYHSELNMSSLELGDSALYFCASSRDRVQETQYFGPGTRLLVL.